These 17 T cell receptor beta chains originate from one sample sequenced in a study of human T cells and chemical hapten exposure. Time point: patch test 1, 2 weeks after DPC sensitization. As for treatment: therapeutic diphenylcyclopropenone sensitization with weekly scalp DPC. TCRdb analysed the RACE reads with MiXCR anew, one entry per CDR3 protein. The table shows a few hundred thousand distinct CDR3 sequences, with around 4.8% occurring only once. The sample consisted of whole blood, taken in connection with sensitization to the hapten diphenylcyclopropenone (DPC). These receptors all come from a woman between 50 and 59 years old with alopecia areata. Some clones in this sample may be carry-over from other donors' samples.

The chain carries TRBV20-1 and TRBJ2-2, with TRBD2 identical over 7 bases. The CDR3 extends over 16 amino acids. The J segment lost 1 base and the V segment lost 5 bases, leaving 10 bases of the junction unmatched. Germline values: CDR1 DFQATT, CDR2 SNEGSKA (reference sequence). CDR3 coding DNA: TGCAGTGCTGGCCGCCGGGGAGGGAAGAACACCGGGGAGCTGTTTTTT. As protein: CSAGRRGGKNTGELFF.

The genes are TRBV20-1 and TRBJ1-6; possibly TRBD1 for D (5 bases). CDR3 length: 14 amino acids. With 0 bases removed from V and 10 bases from J, the gap between germline ends came to 13 bases. Germline V gene data show CDR1 as DFQATT and CDR2 as SNEGSKA (reference sequence). The CDR3, as DNA: TGCAGTGCTAGAGATTTAAGGGGAGACTCACCCCTCCACTTT. This sequence encodes CSARDLRGDSPLHF.

This chain uses TRBV27 with TRBJ1-6; TRBD1 is a possible D gene (5 bases). V dropped 0 bases and J dropped 8 bases, with 14 bases sitting between them. The germline gives CDR1 MNHEY, CDR2 SMNVEV (reference sequence). The CDR3 extends over 16 amino acids. CDR3 sequence reads: CASSLSSGQGYSPLHF. The CDR3 DNA reads as TGTGCCAGCAGTTTATCGAGCGGGCAGGGTTATTCACCCCTCCACTTT.

This chain connects TRBV14 to TRBJ2-7; D not resolved. The V end was cut by 0 bases, the J end by 3 bases, with 12 bases between. This CDR3 comprises 15 residues. Per germline, CDR1 SGHDN and CDR2 FVKESK. The CDR3: CASSQELGLSYEQYF. As DNA, the CDR3 is TGTGCCAGCAGCCAAGAGCTGGGCCTGAGCTACGAGCAGTACTTC.

In its sample, this clonotype was seen a few times. The chain joins TRBV12-3 or TRBV12-4 to TRBJ2-1, with TRBD2 matching 8 bases. V shed 8 bases, J shed 0 bases, and the junction held 12 bases outside the gene matches. The CDR3 consists of 17 residues. The CDR3: CASGLRAGVSSYNEQFF. CDR3 nucleotides: TGTGCCAGCGGCCTAAGAGCGGGAGTGAGCTCCTACAATGAGCAGTTCTTC.

There are a few counts of this clonotype. This chain links TRBV29-1 with TRBJ1-1; D is undetermined. The length of the CDR3 is 14 residues. Looked up from germline, CDR1 is SQVTM and CDR2 is ANQGSEA. The V end was cut by 2 bases, the J end by 2 bases, with 12 bases between. The CDR3 DNA is TGCAGCGTTGAACCCCTTGACGGAAACACTGAAGCTTTCTTT. Its translation: CSVEPLDGNTEAFF.

This clonotype was found many times. The J gene is TRBJ2-1, the V gene TRBV24-1; a weak D match, TRBD1 (7 bases). The germline V gene encodes CDR1 KGHDR and CDR2 SFDVKD. This CDR3 is 16 amino acids long. V was clipped by 3 bases and J by 7 bases, with 18 bases between them. CDR3 loop: CATSDLQGRTKNEQFF. The CDR3 bases are TGTGCCACCAGTGATCTACAGGGGAGGACAAAAAATGAGCAGTTCTTC.

This clonotype appeared many times. The chain couples TRBV3-1 to TRBJ2-3, with TRBD2 as a possible D gene (6 bases). V lost 0 bases and J 0 bases, leaving 7 bases between the germline ends. The CDR3 runs to 15 residues. Germline CDR1 and CDR2: LGHDT and YNNKEL (reference sequence). The chain's CDR3 is CASSQDGTSTDTQYF. The CDR3 bases are TGTGCCAGCAGCCAAGATGGGACTAGCACAGATACGCAGTATTTT.

There are many counts of this clonotype. The chain has TRBV6-6 and TRBJ1-2; D gene ambiguous. The CDR3 has 12 residues. V lost 6 bases to trimming and J lost 0 bases, with 5 bases between them. The germline V gene encodes CDR1 MNHNY and CDR2 SVGAGI (reference sequence). The CDR3 is CASRPANYGYTF. DNA for the CDR3: TGTGCCAGCAGGCCAGCTAACTATGGCTACACCTTC.

This clonotype was seen ten or more times. The chain carries TRBV5-1 and TRBJ2-5, with unresolved D. V dropped 1 base and J dropped 3 bases, with 13 bases sitting between them. CDR1 SGHRS and CDR2 YFSETQ come from the germline V gene. The CDR3 loop spans 15 amino acids. The CDR3 region has the DNA TGCGCCAGCAGCTTGAGAATAGGGCAAGAAGAGACCCAGTACTTC. Amino acid sequence: CASSLRIGQEETQYF.

This clonotype was picked up many times. The rearrangement links TRBV12-3 or TRBV12-4 to TRBJ2-1; D is ambiguous. Deletions cut 6 bases from V and 2 bases from J, with 17 bases between. The length of the CDR3 is 16 residues. The CDR3 DNA follows: TGTGCCAGCAGCCTAATCCCCCGAGTTACCTACAATGAGCAGTTCTTC. Amino acids: CASSLIPRVTYNEQFF.

The table lists this clonotype with many counts. The chain uses TRBV6-1 and TRBJ2-3; the D gene is possibly TRBD2 (6 bases). Trimming left V 4 bases short and J 6 bases short, with 14 bases between. This CDR3 is built from 14 residues. Germline V gives CDR1 MNHNS, CDR2 SASEGT. This chain's CDR3 is CASSAAGFFDTQYF. CDR3 coding DNA: TGTGCCAGCAGTGCGGCGGGATTCTTCGATACGCAGTATTTT.

The V call is TRBV6-5, the J call TRBJ2-1; TRBD1 is a possible D gene (7 bases). Germline CDR1 MNHEY, CDR2 SVGAGI. V lost 5 bases, J lost 4 bases, and 15 bases lay in between. CDR3 length: 15 amino acids. The CDR3 here is CASSTAGQLYNEQFF. The CDR3 bases are TGTGCCAGCAGTACCGCGGGACAGCTATACAATGAGCAGTTCTTC.

This clonotype was seen at least ten times. This sequence joins TRBV6-2 or TRBV6-3 and TRBJ2-7; either TRBD1 or TRBD2 may supply D (5 bases each). The CDR3 is made up of 15 amino acids. Germline values: CDR1 MNHEY, CDR2 SVGEGT. V lost 6 bases, J lost 7 bases, and 22 bases lay in between. DNA for the CDR3: TGTGCCAGCAGACGTCCCGGGACGGGGAGTAGGGAGCAGTACTTC. This codes for CASRRPGTGSREQYF.

V is TRBV12-3 or TRBV12-4 and J is TRBJ2-7; 8 bases align to TRBD1. J gave up 2 bases and V 5 bases, and 8 bases lay outside the gene matches. There are 15 residues in the CDR3. The CDR3 protein is CASSRTGGITYEQYF. The CDR3 DNA reads as TGTGCCAGCAGTCGAACAGGGGGTATAACCTACGAGCAGTACTTC.

Ten or more counts support this clonotype. This chain joins TRBV29-1 and TRBJ1-2, with D possibly being TRBD1 (6 bases). The CDR3 spans 14 residues. Trimming took off 1 base at V and 2 bases at J, with 11 bases between the two ends. Germline assignment: CDR1 SQVTM and CDR2 ANQGSEA. DNA for the CDR3: TGCAGCGTTGAAGCGGGGGGCGCGAACTATGGCTACACCTTC. It yields the protein CSVEAGGANYGYTF.

This clonotype was counted a few times. The chain uses TRBV11-2 and TRBJ1-2; D is perhaps TRBD1 (6 bases). There are 15 residues in the CDR3. V lost 5 bases and J lost 2, with 15 bases in between. CDR1 is SGHAT and CDR2 is FQNNGV in the germline V gene. CDR3 sequence reads: CASSPGGSFNYGYTF. The CDR3 region has the DNA TGTGCCAGCAGCCCGGGGGGCTCTTTCAACTATGGCTACACCTTC.